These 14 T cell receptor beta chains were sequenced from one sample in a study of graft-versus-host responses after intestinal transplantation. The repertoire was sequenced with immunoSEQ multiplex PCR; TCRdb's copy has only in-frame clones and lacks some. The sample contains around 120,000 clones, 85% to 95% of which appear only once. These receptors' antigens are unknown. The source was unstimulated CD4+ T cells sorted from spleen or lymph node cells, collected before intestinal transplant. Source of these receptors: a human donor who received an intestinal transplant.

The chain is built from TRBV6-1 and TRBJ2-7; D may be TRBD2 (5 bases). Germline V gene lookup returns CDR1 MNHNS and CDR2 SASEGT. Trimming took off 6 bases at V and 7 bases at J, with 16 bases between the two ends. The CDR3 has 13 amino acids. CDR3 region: CASSYRLAREQYF. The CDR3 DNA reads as TGTGCCAGCAGCTACCGGCTAGCTCGGGAGCAGTACTTC.

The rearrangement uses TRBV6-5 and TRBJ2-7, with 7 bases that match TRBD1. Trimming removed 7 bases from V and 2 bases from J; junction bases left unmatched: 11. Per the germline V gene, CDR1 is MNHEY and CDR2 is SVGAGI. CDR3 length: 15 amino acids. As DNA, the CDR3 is TGTGCCAGCACCCGACAGGGCCTCCCCCCCTACGAGCAGTACTTC. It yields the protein CASTRQGLPPYEQYF.

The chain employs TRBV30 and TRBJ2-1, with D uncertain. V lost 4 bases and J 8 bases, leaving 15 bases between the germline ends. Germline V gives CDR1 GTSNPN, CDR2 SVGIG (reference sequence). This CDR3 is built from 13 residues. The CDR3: CAWTRNGPYEQFF. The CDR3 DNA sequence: TGTGCCTGGACCCGAAACGGGCCATATGAGCAGTTCTTC.

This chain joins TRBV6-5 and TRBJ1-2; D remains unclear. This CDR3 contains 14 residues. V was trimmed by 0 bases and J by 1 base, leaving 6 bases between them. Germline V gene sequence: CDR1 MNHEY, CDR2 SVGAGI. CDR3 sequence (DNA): TGTGCCAGCAGTTACTCTTCCATTAACTATGGCTACACCTTC. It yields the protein CASSYSSINYGYTF.

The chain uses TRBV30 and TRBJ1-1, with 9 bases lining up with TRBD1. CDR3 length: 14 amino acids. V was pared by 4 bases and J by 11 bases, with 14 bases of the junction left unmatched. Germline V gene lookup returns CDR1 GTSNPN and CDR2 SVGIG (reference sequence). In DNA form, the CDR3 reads TGTGCCTGGAACCCGGGACAGGGACTTTTCGAGGCTTTCTTT. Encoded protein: CAWNPGQGLFEAFF.

The CDR3 DNA sequence: TGTGCCAGCAGCCCGCCACTGGAAGATACGCAGTATTTT. This gives the protein CASSPPLEDTQYF. The gene calls are TRBV6-6 and TRBJ2-3; D is unclear. The CDR3 is made up of 13 amino acids. Germline-derived CDR1 and CDR2 are MNHNY and SVGAGI (reference sequence). Trimming took off 6 bases at V and 5 bases at J, with 12 bases between the two ends.

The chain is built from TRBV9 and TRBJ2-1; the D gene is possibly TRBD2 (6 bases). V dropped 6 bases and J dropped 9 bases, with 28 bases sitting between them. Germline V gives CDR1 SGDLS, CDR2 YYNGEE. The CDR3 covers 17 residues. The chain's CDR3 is CASTPGLATIGSVEQFF. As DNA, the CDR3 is TGTGCCAGCACCCCAGGGCTAGCGACTATTGGTAGCGTTGAGCAGTTCTTC.

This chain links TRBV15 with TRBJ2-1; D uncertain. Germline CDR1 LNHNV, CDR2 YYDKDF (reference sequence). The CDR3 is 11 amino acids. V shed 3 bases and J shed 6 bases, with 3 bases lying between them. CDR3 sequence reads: CATSRANEQFF. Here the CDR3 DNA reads TGTGCCACCAGCAGGGCCAATGAGCAGTTCTTC.

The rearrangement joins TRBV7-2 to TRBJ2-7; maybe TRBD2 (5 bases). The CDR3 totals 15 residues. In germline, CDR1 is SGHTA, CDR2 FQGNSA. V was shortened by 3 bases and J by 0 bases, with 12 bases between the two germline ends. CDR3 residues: CASSFRPGGSYEQYF. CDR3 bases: TGTGCCAGCAGCTTCCGTCCCGGAGGCTCCTACGAGCAGTACTTC.

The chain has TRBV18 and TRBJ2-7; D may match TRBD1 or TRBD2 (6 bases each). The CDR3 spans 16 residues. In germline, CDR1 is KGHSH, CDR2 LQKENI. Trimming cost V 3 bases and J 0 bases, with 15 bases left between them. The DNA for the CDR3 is TGTGCCAGCTCACCCCGTTTAGCGGACAGCTCCTACGAGCAGTACTTC. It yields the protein CASSPRLADSSYEQYF.

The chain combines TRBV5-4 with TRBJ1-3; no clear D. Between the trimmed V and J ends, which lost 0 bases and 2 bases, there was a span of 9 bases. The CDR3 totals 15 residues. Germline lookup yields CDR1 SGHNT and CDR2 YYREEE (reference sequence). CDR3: CASSLDPAPGNTIYF. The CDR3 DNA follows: TGTGCCAGCAGCTTGGACCCAGCCCCTGGAAACACCATATATTTT.

The CDR3 protein is CASRMQGLPNEKLFF. DNA for the CDR3: TGTGCCAGCAGGATGCAGGGTTTGCCTAATGAAAAACTGTTTTTT. This chain uses TRBV6-5 with TRBJ1-4; D may be TRBD1 (5 bases). This CDR3 contains 15 residues. The germline V gene has CDR1 MNHEY and CDR2 SVGAGI. Trimming removed 6 bases at V and 3 bases at J, with 14 bases between.

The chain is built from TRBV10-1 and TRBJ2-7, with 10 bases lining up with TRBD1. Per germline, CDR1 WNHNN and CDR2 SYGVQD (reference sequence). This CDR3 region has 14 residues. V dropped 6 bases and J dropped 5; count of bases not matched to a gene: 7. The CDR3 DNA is TGCGCCAGCAGCGACCGGACAGGGGGTCACGAGCAGTACTTC. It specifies CASSDRTGGHEQYF.

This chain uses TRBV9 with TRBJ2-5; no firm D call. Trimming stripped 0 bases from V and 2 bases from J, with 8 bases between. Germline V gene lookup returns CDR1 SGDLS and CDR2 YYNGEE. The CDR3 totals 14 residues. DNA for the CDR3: TGTGCCAGCAGCGTAGGGGTGAGACAAGAGACCCAGTACTTC. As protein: CASSVGVRQETQYF.